Presented here are 18 T cell receptor beta chains from one specimen sequenced in a study of regulatory T cells in long-lasting Graves disease. Specified time point: newly diagnosed GD, antithyroid drugs for less than 3 months. Following extraction of RNA from PBMCs, that RNA was used to make the TCR library. Arm-PCR of CDR3 regions with iRepertoire HTBI primers generated TCR beta libraries. TCRdb recomputed calls from the multiplex PCR reads with MiXCR, one row per CDR3 protein. The table lists under 400,000 distinct CDR3 sequences, 16% of them singletons. Separately, the same data were catalogued under a study of T cells in Graves' hyperthyroidism and ophthalmopathy.

Material: peripheral blood mononuclear cells (PBMCs), obtained at new diagnosis, from a patient treated with antithyroid drugs. All receptors derive from a man in his forties with Graves disease.

This clonotype was counted at least ten times. The rearrangement links TRBV20-1 to TRBJ1-5; D is unclear. CDR1 is DFQATT and CDR2 is SNEGSKA in the germline V gene (reference sequence). The CDR3 has 15 amino acids. V lost 6 bases to trimming and J lost 0 bases, with 15 bases between them. The CDR3 DNA reads TGCAGTGCGCCCACGCTGGCGGGTAGCAATCAGCCCCAGCATTTT. This codes for CSAPTLAGSNQPQHF.

This clonotype turned up a few times. The genes are TRBV27 and TRBJ1-1; D call uncertain. Looked up from germline, CDR1 is MNHEY and CDR2 is SMNVEV (reference sequence). The CDR3 contains 14 residues. The V end lost 4 bases, the J end lost 4 bases, and 13 bases lay between the germline ends. The CDR3 here is CASSSPLQFTEAFF. DNA of the CDR3: TGTGCCAGCAGTTCCCCACTCCAGTTCACTGAAGCTTTCTTT.

The chain recombines TRBV5-5 with TRBJ1-2; D remains unclear. The germline V gene has CDR1 SGHKS and CDR2 YYEKEE (reference sequence). This CDR3 is built from 13 residues. V dropped 0 bases and J dropped 5 bases, with 8 bases sitting between them. The CDR3 region has the DNA TGTGCCAGCAGCTTGGGGCCATTATATGGCTACACCTTC. This gives the protein CASSLGPLYGYTF.

Ten or more counts support this clonotype. The chain couples TRBV5-5 to TRBJ2-1; 10 bases map to TRBD2. Germline loops: CDR1 SGHKS, CDR2 YYEKEE (reference sequence). This CDR3 region has 16 residues. The trim removed 0 bases at V and 4 bases at J, leaving 4 bases unmatched. CDR3 coding DNA: TGTGCCAGCAGCTTGGGAGCGGGGGGGAAATACAATGAGCAGTTCTTC. Amino acid sequence: CASSLGAGGKYNEQFF.

As concerns this clonotype: Given a far larger clone just one base away, this is likely a sequencing read error. The chain is built from TRBV12-3 or TRBV12-4 and TRBJ2-1; TRBD2 matches at 7 bases. CDR3 length: 13 amino acids. V was pared by 2 bases and J by 10 bases, with 5 bases of the junction left unmatched. Written as DNA, the CDR3 is TGTGCCAGCAGTTTAAGACTAGCTTACGAGCAGTTCTTC. Its protein product is CASSLRLAYEQFF.

There are many counts of this clonotype. CDR3 bases: TGTGCCAGCAGTGACCGGGGGGGCCCGAGCGGGGAGCTGTTTTTT. Its translation is CASSDRGGPSGELFF. This chain connects TRBV2 to TRBJ2-2, with 8 bases aligning to TRBD2. The germline gives CDR1 SNHLY, CDR2 FYNNEI. This CDR3 is 15 amino acids long. V trimming: 3 bases; J trimming: 7 bases; junction bases outside the gene matches: 7.

Worth noting for this clonotype: A read error may account for a junction end that differs from germline. The chain is built from TRBV7-3 and TRBJ2-7, with D possibly being TRBD1 or TRBD2 (7 bases each). In germline, CDR1 is SGHTA, CDR2 FQGTGA. The CDR3 runs to 14 residues. The CDR3 loop reads CASILGGGGNEQYF. The CDR3 nucleotides read TGTGCCAGCATCTTAGGGGGCGGGGGAAACGAGCAGTACTTC.

This clonotype has a count of ten or more. The rearrangement joins TRBV3-1 to TRBJ2-7; D might be TRBD1 (5 bases). The ends were cut back, 3 bases at V and 3 bases at J, with 6 bases in the middle. The CDR3 has 12 amino acids. CDR1 is LGHDT, CDR2 YNNKEL, per germline (reference sequence). The chain's CDR3 is CASSQDIYEQYF. In nucleotides, the CDR3 is TGTGCCAGCAGCCAGGACATCTACGAGCAGTACTTC.

The chain uses TRBV10-3 and TRBJ2-2, with 8 positions matching TRBD1. There are 14 residues in the CDR3. CDR1 and CDR2 from the germline V gene are ENHRY and SYGVKD. V lost 6 bases, J lost 5 bases, and 5 bases stayed unmatched. The chain's CDR3 is CAISGQGGTGELFF. CDR3 coding DNA: TGTGCCATCAGCGGACAGGGTGGGACCGGGGAGCTGTTTTTT.

This clonotype was detected once. The chain is built from TRBV2 and TRBJ2-1; D unresolved. The V gene lost 8 bases and the J gene lost 2 bases, with 10 bases spanning the gap. The CDR3 covers 13 residues. Germline V gene lookup returns CDR1 SNHLY and CDR2 FYNNEI. This CDR3 reads CASHVETYNEQFF. CDR3 in DNA: TGTGCCAGCCACGTGGAAACCTACAATGAGCAGTTCTTC.

The gene calls are TRBV27 and TRBJ1-6; 10 bases agree with TRBD1. Trimming cost V 4 bases and J 14 bases; bases outside gene matches: 8. The CDR3 runs to 14 residues. Germline V gene sequence: CDR1 MNHEY, CDR2 SMNVEV (reference sequence). CDR3 in DNA: TGTGCCAGCAGTTCCGACAGGGGGCGTTTGTCCCTCCACTTT. It specifies CASSSDRGRLSLHF.

The table lists this clonotype with a count of one. The chain is built from TRBV5-1 and TRBJ1-5; D not resolved. CDR3 length: 15 amino acids. Trimming removed 4 bases from V and 0 bases from J, with 11 bases in between. Germline V gene data show CDR1 as SGHRS and CDR2 as YFSETQ. As DNA, the CDR3 is TGCGCCAGCAGCACGGACGGGTATAGCAATCAGCCCCAGCATTTT. Translation gives CASSTDGYSNQPQHF. The full variable domain, rest sourced from reference TRBV5-1 and TRBJ1-5, is KAGVTQTPRYLIKTRGQQVTLSCSPISGHRSVSWYQQTPGQGLQFLFEYFSETQRNKGNFPGRFSGRQFSNSRSEMNVSTLELGDSALYLCASSTDGYSNQPQHFGDGTRLSIL.

This clonotype was seen ten or more times. The V and J genes are TRBV28 and TRBJ2-3, with D unresolved. Between the trimmed V and J ends, which lost 5 bases and 6 bases, there was a span of 18 bases. The CDR3 covers 15 residues. Germline CDR1 MDHEN, CDR2 SYDVKM. The CDR3 loop reads CASSIGAPPRDTQYF. Here the CDR3 DNA reads TGTGCCAGCAGTATAGGTGCCCCGCCCAGGGATACGCAGTATTTT. The whole variable domain, filled in from reference TRBV28 and TRBJ2-3, reads DVKVTQSSRYLVKRTGEKVFLECVQDMDHENMFWYRQDPGLGLRLIYFSYDVKMKEKGDIPEGYSVSREKKERFSLILESASTNQTSMYLCASSIGAPPRDTQYFGPGTRLTVL.

The chain combines TRBV20-1 with TRBJ2-3; a weak D match, TRBD1 (5 bases). The CDR3 is made up of 15 amino acids. The germline gives CDR1 DFQATT, CDR2 SNEGSKA (reference sequence). Trimming pared 6 bases from V and 0 bases from J, leaving 16 bases between. CDR3 nucleotide sequence: TGCAGTGCCTGGAACCCCAGGGCCAGCACAGATACGCAGTATTTT. Translation: CSAWNPRASTDTQYF.

The V and J genes are TRBV12-3 or TRBV12-4 and TRBJ1-2; a possible D gene is TRBD1 (5 bases). V was cut by 1 base and J by 7 bases, with 7 bases left in between. This CDR3 has 12 residues. CDR3 sequence reads: CASSLGGVGYTF. DNA for the CDR3: TGTGCCAGCAGTTTAGGGGGCGTTGGCTACACCTTC.

There are many counts of this clonotype. V is TRBV6-2 or TRBV6-3 and J is TRBJ2-5, with TRBD1 as a possible D gene (6 bases). Deletions cut 5 bases from V and 9 bases from J, with 25 bases between. The CDR3 sequence is 16 residues long. Germline V gives CDR1 MNHEY, CDR2 SVGEGT. CDR3 amino acids: CASSEGPTGGAYAQYF. The CDR3 DNA reads TGTGCCAGCAGTGAAGGTCCGACAGGCGGAGCCTATGCCCAGTACTTC.

The V call is TRBV14, the J call TRBJ2-3; D may be TRBD2 (6 bases). The CDR3 runs 15 residues. Between the trimmed V and J ends, which lost 2 bases and 1 base, there was a span of 10 bases. Per germline, CDR1 SGHDN and CDR2 FVKESK. The CDR3, as DNA: TGTGCCAGCAGCCAATTACTAGCTGGCACAGATACGCAGTATTTT. Its translation is CASSQLLAGTDTQYF.

The V gene is TRBV4-3, the J gene TRBJ2-5; TRBD2 might be the D (5 bases). CDR1 and CDR2 (germline): LGHNA, YSLEER. CDR3 length equals 17 residues. V was trimmed by 0 bases and J by 5 bases, leaving 19 bases between them. CDR3 protein: CASSQEWTPGGTETQYF. In DNA, the CDR3 is TGCGCCAGCAGCCAAGAATGGACGCCCGGAGGTACGGAGACCCAGTACTTC.